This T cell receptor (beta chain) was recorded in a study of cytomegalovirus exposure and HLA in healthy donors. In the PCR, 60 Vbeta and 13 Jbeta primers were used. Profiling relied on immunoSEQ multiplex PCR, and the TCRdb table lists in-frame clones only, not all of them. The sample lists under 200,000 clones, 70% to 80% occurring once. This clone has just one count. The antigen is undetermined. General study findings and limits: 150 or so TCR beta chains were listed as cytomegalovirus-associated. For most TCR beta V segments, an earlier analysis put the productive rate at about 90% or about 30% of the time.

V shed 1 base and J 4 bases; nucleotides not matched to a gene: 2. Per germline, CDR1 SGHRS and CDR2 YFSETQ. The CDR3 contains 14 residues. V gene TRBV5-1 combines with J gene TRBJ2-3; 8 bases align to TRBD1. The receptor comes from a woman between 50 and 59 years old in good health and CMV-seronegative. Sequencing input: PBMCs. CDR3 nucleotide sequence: TGCGCCAGCAGCTTGACACAGGGGGCAGATACGCAGTATTTT. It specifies CASSLTQGADTQYF.